The TCR beta chain described here comes from a study of blood T cell repertoires in COVID-19. Study at large: Acute and convalescent COVID-19 specimens originated in the United States, Italy and Spain. The analysed material was cDNA or gDNA that came from T cells, B-cell-depleted T cells, or PBMCs.

Germline V gives CDR1 LGHDT, CDR2 YNNKEL (reference sequence). This CDR3 region has 14 residues. V was cut by 0 bases and J by 7 bases, with 12 bases left in between. Methods used by the authors: Reference gene primer amplification gave estimated nucleated cell counts. The repertoire was sequenced with immunoSEQ multiplex PCR; TCRdb's copy has only in-frame clones and lacks some. D and trimming were read from the DNA, whereas the V and J calls and clone size are those reported in that table. The data hold 150,000 or so clones, with about 74% observed a single time. Sequenced input: peripheral blood. This receptor was identified in a woman of 80 years or more with acute or convalescent COVID-19. V gene TRBV3-1 (or the pseudogene TRBV3-2) combines with J gene TRBJ1-2; perhaps TRBD1 as D (6 bases). The DNA for the CDR3 is TGTGCCAGCAGCCAAGAAAGCGGGGGCGGTGGCTACACCTTC. This codes for CASSQESGGGGYTF.